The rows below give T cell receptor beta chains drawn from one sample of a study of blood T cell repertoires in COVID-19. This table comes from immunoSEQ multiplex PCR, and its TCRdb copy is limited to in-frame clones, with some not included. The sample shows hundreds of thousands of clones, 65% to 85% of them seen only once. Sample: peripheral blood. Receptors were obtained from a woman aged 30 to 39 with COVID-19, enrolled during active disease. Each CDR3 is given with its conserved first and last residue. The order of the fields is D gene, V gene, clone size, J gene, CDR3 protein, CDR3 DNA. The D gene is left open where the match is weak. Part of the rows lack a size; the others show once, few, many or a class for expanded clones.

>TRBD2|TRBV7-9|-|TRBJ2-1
CASSLASSGSPGQFF
TGTGCCAGCAGCTTAGCGAGTAGCGGGAGCCCCGGGCAGTTCTTC
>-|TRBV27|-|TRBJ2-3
CASSPGLGRVTDTQYF
TGTGCCAGCAGTCCTGGACTGGGAAGGGTCACAGATACGCAGTATTTT
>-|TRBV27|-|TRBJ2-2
CASSPQVRTGELFF
TGTGCCAGCAGCCCACAGGTTCGGACCGGGGAGCTGTTTTTT
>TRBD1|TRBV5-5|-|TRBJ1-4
CASSLGTGFEKLFF
TGTGCCAGCAGCTTGGGGACAGGGTTTGAAAAACTGTTTTTT
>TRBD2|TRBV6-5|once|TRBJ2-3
CASTPIAGGGDTQYF
TGTGCCAGCACCCCGATAGCGGGAGGAGGGGATACGCAGTATTTT
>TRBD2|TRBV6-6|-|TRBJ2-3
CASSLRDGGDSDTQYF
TGTGCCAGCAGCCTCCGGGACGGGGGGGACTCAGATACGCAGTATTTT
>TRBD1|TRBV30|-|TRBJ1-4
CAWGDRFVGGEKLFF
TGTGCCTGGGGGGACAGGTTCGTCGGCGGTGAAAAACTGTTTTTT
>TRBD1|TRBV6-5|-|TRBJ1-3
CASSLGPGQGNTIYF
TGTGCCAGCAGTCTCGGACCGGGACAGGGGAACACCATATATTTT
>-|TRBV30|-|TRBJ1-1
CARREGPVAFF
TGTGCCCGCCGGGAGGGTCCCGTTGCTTTCTTT
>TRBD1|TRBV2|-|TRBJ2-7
CASSGPDRGTYEQYF
TGTGCCAGCAGTGGTCCGGACAGGGGGACCTACGAGCAGTACTTC
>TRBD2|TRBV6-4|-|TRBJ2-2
CARRTGLADTGELFF
TGTGCCAGACGAACCGGACTAGCGGACACCGGGGAGCTGTTTTTT
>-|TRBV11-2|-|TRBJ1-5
CASSLGSGSNQPQHF
TGTGCCAGCAGCTTAGGTTCAGGGAGCAATCAGCCCCAGCATTTT
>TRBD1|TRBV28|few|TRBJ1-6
CASSLLQGGNNSPLHF
TGTGCCAGCAGTTTACTACAGGGGGGGAATAATTCACCCCTCCACTTT